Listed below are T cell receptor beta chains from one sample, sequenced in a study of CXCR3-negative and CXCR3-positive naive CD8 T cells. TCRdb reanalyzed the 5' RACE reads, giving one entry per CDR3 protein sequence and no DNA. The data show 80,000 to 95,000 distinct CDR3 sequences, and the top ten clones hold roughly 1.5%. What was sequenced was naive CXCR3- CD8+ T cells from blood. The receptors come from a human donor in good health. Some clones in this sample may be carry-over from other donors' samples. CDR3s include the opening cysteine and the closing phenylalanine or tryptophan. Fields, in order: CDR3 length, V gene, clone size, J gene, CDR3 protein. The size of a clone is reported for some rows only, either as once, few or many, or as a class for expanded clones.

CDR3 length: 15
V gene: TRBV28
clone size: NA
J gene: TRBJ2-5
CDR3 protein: CASSSSGGEKETQYF

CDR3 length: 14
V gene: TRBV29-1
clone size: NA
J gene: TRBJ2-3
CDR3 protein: CSVAETGVGDTQYF

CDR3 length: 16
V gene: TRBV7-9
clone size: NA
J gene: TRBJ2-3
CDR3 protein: CASSDSSGGLTDTQYF

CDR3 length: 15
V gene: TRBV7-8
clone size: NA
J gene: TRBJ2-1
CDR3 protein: CASRSRARSDNEQFF

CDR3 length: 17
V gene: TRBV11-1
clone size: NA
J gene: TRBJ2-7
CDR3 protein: CASSSTRSGAVSYEQYF

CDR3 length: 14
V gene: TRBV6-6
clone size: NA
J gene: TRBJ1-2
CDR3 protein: CASSPGQGVNGYTF

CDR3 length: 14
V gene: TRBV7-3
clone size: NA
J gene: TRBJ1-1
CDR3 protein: CASSPAGGHTEAFF

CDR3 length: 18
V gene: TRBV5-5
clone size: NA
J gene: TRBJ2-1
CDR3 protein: CASSFPEGDRGIYNEQFF

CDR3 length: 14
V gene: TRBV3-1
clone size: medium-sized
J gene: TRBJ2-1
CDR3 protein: CASSQGAGINEQFF

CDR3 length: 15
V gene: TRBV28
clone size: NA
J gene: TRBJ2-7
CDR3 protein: CASSPFEGGAYEQYF

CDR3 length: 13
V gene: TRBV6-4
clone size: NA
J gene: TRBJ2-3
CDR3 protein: CASSDVESDTQYF

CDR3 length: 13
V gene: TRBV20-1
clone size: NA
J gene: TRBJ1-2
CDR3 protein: CSARDKKRQGYTF

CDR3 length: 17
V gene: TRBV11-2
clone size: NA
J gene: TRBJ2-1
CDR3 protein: CASSPTRGLADDNEQFF

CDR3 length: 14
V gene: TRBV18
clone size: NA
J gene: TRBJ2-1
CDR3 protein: CASSPQDETNEQFF

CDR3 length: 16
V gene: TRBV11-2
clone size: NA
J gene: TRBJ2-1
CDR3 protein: CASSPPLAGGSNEQFF

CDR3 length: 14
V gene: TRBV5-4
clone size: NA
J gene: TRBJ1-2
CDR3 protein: CASSLSTGSSGYTF

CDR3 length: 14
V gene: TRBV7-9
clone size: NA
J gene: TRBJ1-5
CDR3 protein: CASSGGVSNQPQHF

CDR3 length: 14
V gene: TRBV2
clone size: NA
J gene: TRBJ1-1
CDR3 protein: CASLTGEGVTEAFF

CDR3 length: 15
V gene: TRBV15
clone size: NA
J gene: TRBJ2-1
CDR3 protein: CATSEGPDRVDEQFF

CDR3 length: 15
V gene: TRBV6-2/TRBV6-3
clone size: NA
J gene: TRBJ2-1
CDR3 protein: CASTLMSGGDNEQFF

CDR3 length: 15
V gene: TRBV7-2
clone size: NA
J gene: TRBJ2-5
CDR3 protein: CASSPTAGAGETQYF

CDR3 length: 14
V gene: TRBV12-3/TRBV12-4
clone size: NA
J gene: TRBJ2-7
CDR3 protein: CASSLSSGSYEQYF

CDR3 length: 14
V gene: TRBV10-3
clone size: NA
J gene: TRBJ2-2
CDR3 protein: CAIRTGGGTGELFF